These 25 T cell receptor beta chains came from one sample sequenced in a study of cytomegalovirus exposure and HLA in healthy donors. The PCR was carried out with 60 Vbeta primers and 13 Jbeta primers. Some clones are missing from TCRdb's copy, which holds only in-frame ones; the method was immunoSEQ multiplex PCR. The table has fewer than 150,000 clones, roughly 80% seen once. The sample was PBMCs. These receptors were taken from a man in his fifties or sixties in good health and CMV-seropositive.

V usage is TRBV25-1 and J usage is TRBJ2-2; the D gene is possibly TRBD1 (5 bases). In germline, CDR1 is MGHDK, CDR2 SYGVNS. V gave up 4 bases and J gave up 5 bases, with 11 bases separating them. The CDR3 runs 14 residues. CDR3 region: CASSGRAVTGELFF. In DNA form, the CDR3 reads TGTGCCAGCAGTGGCAGGGCGGTAACCGGGGAGCTGTTTTTT. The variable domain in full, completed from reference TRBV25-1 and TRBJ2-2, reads EADIYQTPRYLVIGTGKKITLECSQTMGHDKMYWYQQDPGMELHLIHYSYGVNSTEKGDLSSESTVSRIRTEHFPLTLESARPSHTSQYLCASSGRAVTGELFFGEGSRLTVL.

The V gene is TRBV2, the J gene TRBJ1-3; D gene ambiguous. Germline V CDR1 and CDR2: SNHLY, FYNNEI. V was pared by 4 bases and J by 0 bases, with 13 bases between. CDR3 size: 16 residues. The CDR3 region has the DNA TGTGCCAGCAGTGCCACCGGTCTTTCCTCTGGAAACACCATATATTTT. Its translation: CASSATGLSSGNTIYF.

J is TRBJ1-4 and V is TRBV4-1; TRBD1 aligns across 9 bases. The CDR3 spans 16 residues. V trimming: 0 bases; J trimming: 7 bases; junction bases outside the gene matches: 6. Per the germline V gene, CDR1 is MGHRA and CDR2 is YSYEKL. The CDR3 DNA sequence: TGCGCCAGCAGCCAAGAGGGGGACAGGGCTCGTGAAAAACTGTTTTTT. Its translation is CASSQEGDRAREKLFF.

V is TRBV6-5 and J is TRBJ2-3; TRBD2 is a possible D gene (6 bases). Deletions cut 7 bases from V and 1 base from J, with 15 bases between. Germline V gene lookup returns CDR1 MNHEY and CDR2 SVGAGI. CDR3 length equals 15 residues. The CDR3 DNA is TGTGCCAGCACCCGGAGGGGTCGCCGCACAGATACGCAGTATTTT. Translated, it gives CASTRRGRRTDTQYF.

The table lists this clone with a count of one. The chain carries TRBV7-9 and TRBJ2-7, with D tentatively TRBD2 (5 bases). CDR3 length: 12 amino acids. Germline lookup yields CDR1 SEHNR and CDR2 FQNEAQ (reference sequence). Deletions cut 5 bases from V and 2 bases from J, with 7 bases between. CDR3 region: CASSAGTYEQYF. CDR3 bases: TGTGCCAGCAGCGCCGGGACCTACGAGCAGTACTTC.

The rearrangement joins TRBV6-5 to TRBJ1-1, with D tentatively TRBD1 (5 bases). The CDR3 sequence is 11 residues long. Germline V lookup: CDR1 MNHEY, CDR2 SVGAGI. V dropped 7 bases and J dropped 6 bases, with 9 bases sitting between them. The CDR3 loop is CASNQGPEAFF. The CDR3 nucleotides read TGTGCCAGCAATCAGGGTCCTGAAGCTTTCTTT.

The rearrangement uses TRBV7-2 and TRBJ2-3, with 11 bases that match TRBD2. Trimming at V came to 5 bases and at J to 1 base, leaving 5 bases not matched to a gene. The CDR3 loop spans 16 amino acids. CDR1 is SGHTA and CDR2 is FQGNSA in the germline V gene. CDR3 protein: CASSMRGLAGTDTQYF. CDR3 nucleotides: TGTGCCAGCAGCATGAGGGGACTAGCGGGCACAGATACGCAGTATTTT.

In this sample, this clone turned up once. DNA of the CDR3: TGTGCCAGCAGCGTACAGGGGACCCTCCTTCCCGGGGAGCTGTTTTTT. Its protein is CASSVQGTLLPGELFF. The V call is TRBV5-6, the J call TRBJ2-2; TRBD1 agrees at 7 bases. CDR1 SGHDT and CDR2 YYEEEE come from the germline V gene. The CDR3 has 16 amino acids. After removal of 4 bases from V and 6 bases from J, the junction contained 12 bases not matched to a gene.

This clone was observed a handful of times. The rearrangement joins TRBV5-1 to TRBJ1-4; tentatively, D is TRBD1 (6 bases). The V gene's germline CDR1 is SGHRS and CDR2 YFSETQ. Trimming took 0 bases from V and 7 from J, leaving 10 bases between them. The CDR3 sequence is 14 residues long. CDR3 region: CASSLVEGGEKLFF. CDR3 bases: TGCGCCAGCAGCTTGGTGGAAGGGGGTGAAAAACTGTTTTTT. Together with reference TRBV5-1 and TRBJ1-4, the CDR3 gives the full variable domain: KAGVTQTPRYLIKTRGQQVTLSCSPISGHRSVSWYQQTPGQGLQFLFEYFSETQRNKGNFPGRFSGRQFSNSRSEMNVSTLELGDSALYLCASSLVEGGEKLFFGSGTQLSVL.

The CDR3 DNA follows: TGTGCCTGGAGCCCCTTTAGTCGCGGCTACACCTTC. Translating gives CAWSPFSRGYTF. The chain employs TRBV30 and TRBJ1-2, with D unresolved. Germline V gene sequence: CDR1 GTSNPN, CDR2 SVGIG (reference sequence). V dropped 3 bases and J dropped 8 bases, with 13 bases sitting between them. The CDR3 contains 12 residues.

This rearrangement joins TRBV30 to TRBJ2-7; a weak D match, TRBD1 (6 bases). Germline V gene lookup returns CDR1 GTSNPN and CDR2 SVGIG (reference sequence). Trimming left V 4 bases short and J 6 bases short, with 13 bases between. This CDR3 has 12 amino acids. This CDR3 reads CAWKGTGTEQYF. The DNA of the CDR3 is TGTGCCTGGAAAGGTACAGGGACCGAGCAGTACTTC.

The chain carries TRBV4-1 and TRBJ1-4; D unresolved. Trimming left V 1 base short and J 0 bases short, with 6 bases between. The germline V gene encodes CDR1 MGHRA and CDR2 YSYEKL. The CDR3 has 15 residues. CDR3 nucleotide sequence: TGCGCCAGCAGCCAAGTGGGCGCAACTAATGAAAAACTGTTTTTT. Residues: CASSQVGATNEKLFF.

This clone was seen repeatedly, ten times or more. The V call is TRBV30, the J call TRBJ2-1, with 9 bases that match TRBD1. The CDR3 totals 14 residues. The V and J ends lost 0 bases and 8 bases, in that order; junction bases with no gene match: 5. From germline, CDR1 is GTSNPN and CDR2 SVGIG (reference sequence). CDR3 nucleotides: TGTGCCTGGAGTGTAGGGACAGGGAATCATGAGCAGTTCTTC. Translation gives CAWSVGTGNHEQFF.

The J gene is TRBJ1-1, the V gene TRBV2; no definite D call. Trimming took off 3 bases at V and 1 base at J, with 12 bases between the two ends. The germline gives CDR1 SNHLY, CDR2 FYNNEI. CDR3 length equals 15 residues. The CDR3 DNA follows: TGTGCCAGCAGTGAGAGTCCCACGGGGAACACTGAAGCTTTCTTT. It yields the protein CASSESPTGNTEAFF. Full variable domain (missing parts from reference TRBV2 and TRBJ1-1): EPEVTQTPSHQVTQMGQEVILRCVPISNHLYFYWYRQILGQKVEFLVSFYNNEISEKSEIFDDQFSVERPDGSNFTLKIRSTKLEDSAMYFCASSESPTGNTEAFFGQGTRLTVV.

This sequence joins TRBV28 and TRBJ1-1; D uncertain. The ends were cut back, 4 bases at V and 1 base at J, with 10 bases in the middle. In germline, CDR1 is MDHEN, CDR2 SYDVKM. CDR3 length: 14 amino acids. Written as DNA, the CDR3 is TGTGCCAGCAGTTCCCCCGGTACGAACACTGAAGCTTTCTTT. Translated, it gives CASSSPGTNTEAFF.

The CDR3 DNA reads as TGTGCCAGCAGCGGGGCTATAAGACAGGGTGGTGACTATGGCTACACCTTC. This translates into CASSGAIRQGGDYGYTF. The chain employs TRBV9 and TRBJ1-2, with TRBD1 matching over 7 bases. The germline gives CDR1 SGDLS, CDR2 YYNGEE. The ends lost 3 bases at V and 3 bases at J; junction bases unmatched: 14. The CDR3 spans 17 residues.

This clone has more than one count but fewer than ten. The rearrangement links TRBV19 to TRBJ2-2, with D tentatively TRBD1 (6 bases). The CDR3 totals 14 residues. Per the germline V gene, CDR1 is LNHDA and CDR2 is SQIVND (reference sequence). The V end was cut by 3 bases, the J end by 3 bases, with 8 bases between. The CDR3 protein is CASSIRTDTGELFF. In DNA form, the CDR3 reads TGTGCCAGTAGTATTCGGACAGACACCGGGGAGCTGTTTTTT.

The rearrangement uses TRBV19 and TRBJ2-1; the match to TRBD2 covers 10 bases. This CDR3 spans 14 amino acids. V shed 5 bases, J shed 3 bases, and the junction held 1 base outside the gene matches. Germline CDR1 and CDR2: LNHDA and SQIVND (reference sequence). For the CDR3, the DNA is TGTGCCAGTAGTGCTAGCGGGGGCTACAATGAGCAGTTCTTC. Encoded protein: CASSASGGYNEQFF. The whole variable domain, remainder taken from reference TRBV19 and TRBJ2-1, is DGGITQSPKYLFRKEGQNVTLSCEQNLNHDAMYWYRQDPGQGLRLIYYSQIVNDFQKGDIAEGYSVSREKKESFPLTVTSAQKNPTAFYLCASSASGGYNEQFFGPGTRLTVL.

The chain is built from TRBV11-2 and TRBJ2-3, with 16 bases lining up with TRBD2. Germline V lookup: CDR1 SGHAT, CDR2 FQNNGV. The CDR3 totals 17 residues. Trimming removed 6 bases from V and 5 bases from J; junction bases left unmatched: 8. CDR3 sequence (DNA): TGTGCCAGCAGTCCACCGGGACTAGCGGGAGGGGGAGATACGCAGTATTTT. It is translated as CASSPPGLAGGGDTQYF.

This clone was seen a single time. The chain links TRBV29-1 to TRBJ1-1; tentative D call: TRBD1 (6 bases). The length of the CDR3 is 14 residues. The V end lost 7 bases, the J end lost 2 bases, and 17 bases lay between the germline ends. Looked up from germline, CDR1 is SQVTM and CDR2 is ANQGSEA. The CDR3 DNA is TGCAGCGCCCGAAGGGGGGGGACCAACACTGAAGCTTTCTTT. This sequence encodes CSARRGGTNTEAFF.

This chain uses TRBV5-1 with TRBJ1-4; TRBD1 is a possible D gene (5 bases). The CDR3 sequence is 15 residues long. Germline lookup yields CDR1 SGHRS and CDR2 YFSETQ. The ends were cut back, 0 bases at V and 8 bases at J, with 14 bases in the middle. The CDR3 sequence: CASSLAKFGGEKLFF. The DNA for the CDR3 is TGCGCCAGCAGCTTGGCCAAGTTTGGGGGGGAAAAACTGTTTTTT.

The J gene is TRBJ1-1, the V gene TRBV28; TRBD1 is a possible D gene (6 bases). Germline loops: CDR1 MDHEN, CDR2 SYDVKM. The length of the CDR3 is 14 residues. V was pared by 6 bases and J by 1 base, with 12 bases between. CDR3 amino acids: CASSLGQTNTEAFF. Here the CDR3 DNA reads TGTGCCAGCAGCCTCGGACAGACGAACACTGAAGCTTTCTTT.

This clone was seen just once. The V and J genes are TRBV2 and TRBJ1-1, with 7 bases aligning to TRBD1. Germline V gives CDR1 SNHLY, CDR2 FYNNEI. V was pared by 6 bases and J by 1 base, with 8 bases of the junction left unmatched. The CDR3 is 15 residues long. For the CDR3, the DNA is TGTGCCAGCAGAGCCGGGACAGTAGGGAACACTGAAGCTTTCTTT. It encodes CASRAGTVGNTEAFF. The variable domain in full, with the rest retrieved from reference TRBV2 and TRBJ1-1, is EPEVTQTPSHQVTQMGQEVILRCVPISNHLYFYWYRQILGQKVEFLVSFYNNEISEKSEIFDDQFSVERPDGSNFTLKIRSTKLEDSAMYFCASRAGTVGNTEAFFGQGTRLTVV.

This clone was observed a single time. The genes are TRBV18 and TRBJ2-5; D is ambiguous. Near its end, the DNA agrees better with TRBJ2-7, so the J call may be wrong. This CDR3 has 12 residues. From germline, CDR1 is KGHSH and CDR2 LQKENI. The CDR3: CASSPAEYEQYF. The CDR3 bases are TGTGCCAGCTCACCAGCTGAATACGAGCAGTACTTC.

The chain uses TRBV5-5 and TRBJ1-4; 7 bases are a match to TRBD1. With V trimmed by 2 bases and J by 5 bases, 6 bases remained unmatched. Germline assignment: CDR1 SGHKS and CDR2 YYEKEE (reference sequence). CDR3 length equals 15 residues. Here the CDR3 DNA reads TGTGCCAGCAGCTTTGCCGGGACAGCGAATGAAAAACTGTTTTTT. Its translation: CASSFAGTANEKLFF. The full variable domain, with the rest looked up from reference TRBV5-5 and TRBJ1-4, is DAGVTQSPTHLIKTRGQQVTLRCSPISGHKSVSWYQQVLGQGPQFIFQYYEKEERGRGNFPDRFSARQFPNYSSELNVNALLLGDSALYLCASSFAGTANEKLFFGSGTQLSVL.